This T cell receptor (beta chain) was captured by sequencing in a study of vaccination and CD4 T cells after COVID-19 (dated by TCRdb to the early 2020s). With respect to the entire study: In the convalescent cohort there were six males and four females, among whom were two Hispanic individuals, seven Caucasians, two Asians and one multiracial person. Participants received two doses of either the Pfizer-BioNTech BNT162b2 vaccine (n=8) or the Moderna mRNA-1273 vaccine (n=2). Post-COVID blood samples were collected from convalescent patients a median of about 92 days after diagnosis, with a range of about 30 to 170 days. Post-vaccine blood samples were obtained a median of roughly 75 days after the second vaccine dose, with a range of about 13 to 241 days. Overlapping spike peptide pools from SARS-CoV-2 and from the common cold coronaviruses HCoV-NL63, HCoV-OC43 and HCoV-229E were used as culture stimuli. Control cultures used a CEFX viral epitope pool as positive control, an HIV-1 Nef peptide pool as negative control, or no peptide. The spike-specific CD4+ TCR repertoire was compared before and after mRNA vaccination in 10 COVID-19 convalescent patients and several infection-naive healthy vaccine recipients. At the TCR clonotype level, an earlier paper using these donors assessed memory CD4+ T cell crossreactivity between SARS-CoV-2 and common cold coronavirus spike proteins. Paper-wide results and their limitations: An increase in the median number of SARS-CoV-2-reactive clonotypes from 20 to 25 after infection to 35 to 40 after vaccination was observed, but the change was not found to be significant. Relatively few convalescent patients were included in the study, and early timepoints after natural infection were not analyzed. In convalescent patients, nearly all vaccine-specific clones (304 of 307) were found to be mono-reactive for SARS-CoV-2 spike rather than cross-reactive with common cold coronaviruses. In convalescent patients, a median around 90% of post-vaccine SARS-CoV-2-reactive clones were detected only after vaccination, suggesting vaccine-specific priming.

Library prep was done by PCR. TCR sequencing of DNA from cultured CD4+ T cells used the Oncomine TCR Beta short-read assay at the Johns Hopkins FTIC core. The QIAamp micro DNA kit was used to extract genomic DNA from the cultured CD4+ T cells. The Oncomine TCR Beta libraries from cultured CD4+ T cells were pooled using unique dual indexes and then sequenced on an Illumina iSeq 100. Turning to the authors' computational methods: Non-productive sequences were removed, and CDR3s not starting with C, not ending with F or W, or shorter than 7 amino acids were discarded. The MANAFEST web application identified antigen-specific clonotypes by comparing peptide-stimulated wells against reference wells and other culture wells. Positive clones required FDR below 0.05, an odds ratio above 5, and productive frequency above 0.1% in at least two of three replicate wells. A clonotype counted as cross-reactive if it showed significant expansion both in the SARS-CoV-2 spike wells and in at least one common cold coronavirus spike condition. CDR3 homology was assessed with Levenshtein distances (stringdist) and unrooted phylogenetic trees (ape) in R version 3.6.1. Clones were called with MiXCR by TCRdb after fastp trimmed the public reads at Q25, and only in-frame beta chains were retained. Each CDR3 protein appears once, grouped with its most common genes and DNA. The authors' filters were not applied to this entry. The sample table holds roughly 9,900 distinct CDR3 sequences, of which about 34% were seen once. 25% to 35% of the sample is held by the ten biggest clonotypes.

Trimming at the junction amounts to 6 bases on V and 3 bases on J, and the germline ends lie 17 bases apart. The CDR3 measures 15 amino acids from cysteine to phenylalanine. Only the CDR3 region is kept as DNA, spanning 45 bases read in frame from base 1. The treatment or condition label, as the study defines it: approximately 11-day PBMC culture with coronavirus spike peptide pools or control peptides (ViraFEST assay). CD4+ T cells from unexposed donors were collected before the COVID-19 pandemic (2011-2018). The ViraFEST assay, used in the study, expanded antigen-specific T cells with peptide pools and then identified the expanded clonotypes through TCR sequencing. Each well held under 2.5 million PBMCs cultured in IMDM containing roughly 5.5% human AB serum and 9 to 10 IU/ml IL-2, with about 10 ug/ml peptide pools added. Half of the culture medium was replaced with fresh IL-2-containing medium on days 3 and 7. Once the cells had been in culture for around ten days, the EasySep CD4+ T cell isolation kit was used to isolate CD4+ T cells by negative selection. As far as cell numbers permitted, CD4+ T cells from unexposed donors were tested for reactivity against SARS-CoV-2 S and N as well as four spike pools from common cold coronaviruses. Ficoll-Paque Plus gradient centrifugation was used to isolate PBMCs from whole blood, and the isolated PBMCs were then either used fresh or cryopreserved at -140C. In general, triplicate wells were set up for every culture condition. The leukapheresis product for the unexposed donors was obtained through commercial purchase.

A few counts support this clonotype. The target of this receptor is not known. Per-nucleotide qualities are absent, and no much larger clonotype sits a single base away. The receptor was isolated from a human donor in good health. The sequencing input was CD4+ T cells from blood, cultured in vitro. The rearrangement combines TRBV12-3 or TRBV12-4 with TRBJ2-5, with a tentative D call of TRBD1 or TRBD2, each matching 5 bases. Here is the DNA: TGTGCCAGCAGCACGAGTACCGGGACGGAAGAGACCCAGTACTTC. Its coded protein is CASSTSTGTEETQYF.